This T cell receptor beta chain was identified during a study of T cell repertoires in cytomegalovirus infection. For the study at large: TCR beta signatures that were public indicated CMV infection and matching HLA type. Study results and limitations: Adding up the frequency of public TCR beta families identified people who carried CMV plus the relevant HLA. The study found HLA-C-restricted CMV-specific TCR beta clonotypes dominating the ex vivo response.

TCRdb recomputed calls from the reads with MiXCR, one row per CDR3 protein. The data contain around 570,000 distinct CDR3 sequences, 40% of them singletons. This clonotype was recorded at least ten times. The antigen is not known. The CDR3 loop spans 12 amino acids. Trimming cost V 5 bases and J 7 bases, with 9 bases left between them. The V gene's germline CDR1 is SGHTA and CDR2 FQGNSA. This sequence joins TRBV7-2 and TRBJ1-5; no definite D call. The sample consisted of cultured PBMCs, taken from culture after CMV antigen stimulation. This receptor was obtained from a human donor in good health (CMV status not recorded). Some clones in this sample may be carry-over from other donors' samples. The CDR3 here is CASSPGRQPQHF. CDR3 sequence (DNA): TGTGCCAGCAGCCCCGGTCGGCAGCCCCAGCATTTT.